Listed below are T cell receptor beta chains from one sample, sequenced in a study of technical replicates of blood from several donors. Generated by immunoSEQ multiplex PCR, the TCRdb table keeps only in-frame clones and is missing some. Of fewer than 85,000 clones in the sample, around 94% were seen once. The specimen was T cells isolated from PBMCs. The origin of the receptors is a human donor in good health. Each CDR3 is given with its conserved first and last residue. A D gene is named only where the DNA matches it firmly. A clone size is listed for some rows: how often the clone was seen (once, few, many), or a class if it is expanded.

clone size	V gene	D gene	J gene	CDR3 length	CDR3 DNA	CDR3 protein
NA	TRBV5-1	NA	TRBJ2-7	15	TGCGCCAGCAGCTTGGCCCTCGGCAGGGCCTACGAGCAGTACTTC	CASSLALGRAYEQYF
NA	TRBV7-3	TRBD1	TRBJ2-2	14	TGTGCCAGCAGAGACAGGGGGAACACCGGGGAGCTGTTTTTT	CASRDRGNTGELFF
NA	TRBV6-5	TRBD2	TRBJ2-1	16	TGTGCCAGCAGTTACGTAGCGGGAGGGGAGTACGATGAGCAGTTCTTC	CASSYVAGGEYDEQFF
NA	TRBV27	TRBD2	TRBJ2-1	15	TGTGCCAGCACACCCGGGACTAGCTCCTACAATGAGCAGTTCTTC	CASTPGTSSYNEQFF
once	TRBV13	TRBD1	TRBJ1-2	13	TGTGCCAGCAGCTCGTCTCCAGGGGGACGGTACACCTTC	CASSSSPGGRYTF
NA	TRBV9	NA	TRBJ1-2	14	TGTGCCAGCAGCGACCGGGACGGACTATATGGCTACACCTTC	CASSDRDGLYGYTF
NA	TRBV7-8	TRBD1	TRBJ2-1	15	TGTGCCAGCAGCTTACGGGACAGACTATACAATGAGCAGTTCTTC	CASSLRDRLYNEQFF
once	TRBV27	NA	TRBJ1-5	16	TGTGCCAGCACTCGGACAGCCCCGGGCAGCAATCAGCCCCAGCATTTT	CASTRTAPGSNQPQHF
NA	TRBV2	NA	TRBJ1-2	12	TGTGCCAGCGGTCAGGGTTCCTATGGCTACACCTTC	CASGQGSYGYTF
NA	TRBV5-4	TRBD2	TRBJ2-4	14	TGTGCCAGCAGCCTGGGACTAGCTGGAGACATTCAGTACTTC	CASSLGLAGDIQYF
NA	TRBV6-1	NA	TRBJ2-7	20	TGTGCCAGCAGTGCCATCCCTCCTCTGAGGATGGTACAGGGCCCCTACGAGCAGTACTTC	CASSAIPPLRMVQGPYEQYF
NA	TRBV9	TRBD1	TRBJ1-5	15	TGTGCCAGCAGCACAGGGGGGAATAGCAATCAGCCCCAGCATTTT	CASSTGGNSNQPQHF
NA	TRBV6-1	TRBD1	TRBJ2-7	15	TGTGCCACCAGGTCGATCGGGACAGGTCCCTACGAGCAGTACTTC	CATRSIGTGPYEQYF
NA	TRBV14	NA	TRBJ1-2	15	TGTGCCAGCAGCCACCTAGACAGGCCTAACTATGGCTACACCTTC	CASSHLDRPNYGYTF
NA	TRBV4-1	NA	TRBJ1-1	13	TGCGCCAGCAGCCGGTACTCAGGGAAAGAAGCTTTCTTT	CASSRYSGKEAFF
NA	TRBV28	TRBD1	TRBJ1-3	13	TGTGCCAGCGACAGGGGGCATAGTACGGTAGCTGAATTT	CASDRGHSTVAEF